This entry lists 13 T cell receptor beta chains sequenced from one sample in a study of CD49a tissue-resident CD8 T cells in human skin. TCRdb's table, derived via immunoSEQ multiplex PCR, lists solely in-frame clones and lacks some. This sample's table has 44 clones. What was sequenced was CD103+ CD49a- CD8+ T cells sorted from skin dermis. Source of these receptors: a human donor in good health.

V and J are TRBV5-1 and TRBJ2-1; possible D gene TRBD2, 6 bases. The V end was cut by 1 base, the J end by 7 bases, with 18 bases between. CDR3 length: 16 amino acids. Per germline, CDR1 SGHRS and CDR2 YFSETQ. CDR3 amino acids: CASSLYGVAAHNEQFF. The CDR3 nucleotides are TGCGCCAGCAGCTTGTACGGGGTAGCGGCCCATAATGAGCAGTTCTTC.

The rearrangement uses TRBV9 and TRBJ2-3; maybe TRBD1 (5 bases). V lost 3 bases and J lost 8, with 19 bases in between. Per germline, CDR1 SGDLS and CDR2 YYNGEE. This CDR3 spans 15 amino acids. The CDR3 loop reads CASSGGMSQTLTQYF. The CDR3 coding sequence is TGTGCCAGCAGCGGGGGCATGTCACAAACACTTACGCAGTATTTT.

CDR3 DNA: TGCGCCAGCAGCCCCGACAGCTTCTCTGGAAACACCATATATTTT. It translates to CASSPDSFSGNTIYF. The chain carries TRBV10-2 and TRBJ1-3; D is possibly TRBD1 (5 bases). V shed 6 bases and J shed 0 bases, with 12 bases lying between them. The CDR3 runs to 15 residues. Germline assignment: CDR1 WSHSY and CDR2 SAAADI.

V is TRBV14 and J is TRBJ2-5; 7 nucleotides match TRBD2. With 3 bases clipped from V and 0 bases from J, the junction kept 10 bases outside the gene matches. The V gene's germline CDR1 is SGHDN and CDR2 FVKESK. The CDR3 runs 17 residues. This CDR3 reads CASSHPVREVYQETQYF. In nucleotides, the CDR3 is TGTGCCAGCAGCCACCCCGTTCGGGAGGTATACCAAGAGACCCAGTACTTC.

The CDR3 nucleotides read TGTGCCAGCTCACCAAATGCAGGATTATTCCGCTATGGCTACACCTTC. Amino acids: CASSPNAGLFRYGYTF. The V call is TRBV18, the J call TRBJ1-2; no clear D. The germline V gene has CDR1 KGHSH and CDR2 LQKENI. The length of the CDR3 is 16 residues. V was cut by 2 bases and J by 4 bases, with 17 bases left in between.

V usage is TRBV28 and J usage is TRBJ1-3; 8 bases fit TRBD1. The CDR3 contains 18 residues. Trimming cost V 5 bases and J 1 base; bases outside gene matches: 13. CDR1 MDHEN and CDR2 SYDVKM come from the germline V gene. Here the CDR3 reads CASSPGTGTGPSGNTIYF. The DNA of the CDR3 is TGTGCCAGCAGTCCCGGGACCGGGACAGGTCCTTCTGGAAACACCATATATTTT.

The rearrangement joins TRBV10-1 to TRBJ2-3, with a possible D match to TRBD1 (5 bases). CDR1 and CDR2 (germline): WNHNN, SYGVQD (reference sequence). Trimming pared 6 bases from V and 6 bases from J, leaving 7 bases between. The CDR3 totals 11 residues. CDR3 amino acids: CASRSGDTQYF. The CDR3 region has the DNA TGCGCCAGCAGGTCAGGGGATACGCAGTATTTT.

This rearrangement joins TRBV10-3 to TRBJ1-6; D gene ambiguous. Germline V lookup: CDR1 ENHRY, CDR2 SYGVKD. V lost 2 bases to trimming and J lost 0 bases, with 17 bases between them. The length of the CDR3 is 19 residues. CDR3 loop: CAISERLQLLSSYNSPLHF. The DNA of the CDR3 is TGTGCCATCAGTGAGAGGCTACAGTTGCTTAGCTCCTATAATTCACCCCTCCACTTT.

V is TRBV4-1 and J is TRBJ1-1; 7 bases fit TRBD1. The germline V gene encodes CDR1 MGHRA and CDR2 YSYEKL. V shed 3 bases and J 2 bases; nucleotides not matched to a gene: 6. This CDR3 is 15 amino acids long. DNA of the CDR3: TGCGCCAGCAGCCATAGAGGGACAGACAACACTGAAGCTTTCTTT. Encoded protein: CASSHRGTDNTEAFF.

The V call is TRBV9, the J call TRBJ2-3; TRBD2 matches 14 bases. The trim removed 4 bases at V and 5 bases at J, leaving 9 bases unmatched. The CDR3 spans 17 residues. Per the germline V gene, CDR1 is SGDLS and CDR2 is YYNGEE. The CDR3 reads CASSPETSGRAKDTQYF. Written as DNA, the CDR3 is TGTGCCAGCAGCCCAGAGACTAGCGGGAGGGCAAAAGATACGCAGTATTTT.

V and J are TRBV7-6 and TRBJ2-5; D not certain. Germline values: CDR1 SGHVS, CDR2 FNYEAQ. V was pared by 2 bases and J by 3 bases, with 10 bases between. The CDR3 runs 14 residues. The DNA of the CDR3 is TGTGCCAGCAGCTTATGGCGGAAGGAAGAGACCCAGTACTTC. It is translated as CASSLWRKEETQYF. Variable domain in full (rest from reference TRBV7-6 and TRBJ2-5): GAGVSQSPRYKVTKRGQDVALRCDPISGHVSLYWYRQALGQGPEFLTYFNYEAQQDKSGLPNDRFSAERPEGSISTLTIQRTEQRDSAMYRCASSLWRKEETQYFGPGTRLLVL.

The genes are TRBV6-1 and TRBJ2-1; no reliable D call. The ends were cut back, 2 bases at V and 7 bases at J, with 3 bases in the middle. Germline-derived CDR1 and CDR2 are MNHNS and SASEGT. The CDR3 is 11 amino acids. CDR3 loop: CASSELNEQFF. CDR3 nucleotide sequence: TGTGCCAGCAGTGAACTAAATGAGCAGTTCTTC.

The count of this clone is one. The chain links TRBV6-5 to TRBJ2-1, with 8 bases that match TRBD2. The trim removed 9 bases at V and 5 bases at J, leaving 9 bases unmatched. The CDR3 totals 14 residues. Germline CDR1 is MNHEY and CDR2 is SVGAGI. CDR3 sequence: CASATSGSHNEQFF. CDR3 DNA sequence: TGTGCCAGTGCAACTAGCGGTTCTCACAATGAGCAGTTCTTC.